The 19 T cell receptor beta chains listed next were all sequenced from one sample in a study of blood T cell repertoires in COVID-19. The protocol was immunoSEQ multiplex PCR, while the TCRdb copy is restricted to in-frame clones and leaves out a portion. The table includes fewer than 250,000 clones, approximately 90% detected once. Sequencing was carried out using PBMCs or T cells enriched from blood (not recorded which). These receptors all come from a woman in her 30s with acute COVID-19.

The CDR3 sequence is CASSFGREQTQYF. DNA for the CDR3: TGTGCCAGCAGTTTCGGACGGGAGCAGACCCAGTACTTC. The chain carries TRBV6-5 and TRBJ2-5; tentative D call: TRBD2 (6 bases). The CDR3 runs to 13 residues. Germline CDR1 MNHEY, CDR2 SVGAGI. Trimming cost V 4 bases and J 6 bases, with 12 bases left between them.

J is TRBJ1-2 and V is TRBV25-1; a possible D gene is TRBD1 (5 bases). The CDR3 runs 14 residues. Germline CDR1 is MGHDK and CDR2 is SYGVNS. The V gene lost 0 bases and the J gene lost 8 bases, with 13 bases spanning the gap. For the CDR3, the DNA is TGTGCCAGCAGTGAATACTTTTTTAGGGGCGGCTACACCTTC. It translates to CASSEYFFRGGYTF.

About this clone: Distinct nucleotide sequences in the sample also encode this CDR3. This chain links TRBV19 with TRBJ1-5; D is unclear. Germline CDR1 is LNHDA and CDR2 is SQIVND (reference sequence). The CDR3 is 13 amino acids. Trimming left V 1 base short and J 6 bases short, with 7 bases between. CDR3 protein: CASSIASGQPQHF. The DNA for the CDR3 is TGTGCCAGTAGTATAGCCAGCGGTCAGCCCCAGCATTTT.

The genes are TRBV25-1 and TRBJ1-4, with D uncertain. The CDR3 spans 15 residues. CDR1 and CDR2 (germline): MGHDK, SYGVNS. V lost 3 bases and J 2 bases, leaving 10 bases between the germline ends. CDR3 in DNA: TGTGCCAGCAGTGATAGAGGTTCGACTAATGAAAAACTGTTTTTT. Its protein product is CASSDRGSTNEKLFF.

Only a few counts were recorded for this clone. The rearrangement joins TRBV6-2 or TRBV6-3 to TRBJ1-1; D unclear. Germline V gene sequence: CDR1 MNHEY, CDR2 SVGEGT. V shed 2 bases and J shed 11 bases, with 18 bases lying between them. The CDR3 runs to 14 residues. This CDR3 reads CASSYTGANLEAFF. CDR3 nucleotides: TGTGCCAGCAGTTACACGGGAGCGAATTTAGAGGCTTTCTTT.

The chain employs TRBV5-1 and TRBJ2-3; the match to TRBD1 covers 9 bases. Trimming at V came to 6 bases and at J to 6 bases, leaving 8 bases not matched to a gene. CDR1 is SGHRS, CDR2 YFSETQ, per germline. The CDR3 is 14 amino acids. CDR3: CASTKDRGEDTQYF. The CDR3 nucleotides read TGCGCCAGCACCAAAGACAGGGGGGAGGATACGCAGTATTTT.

The chain carries TRBV5-4 and TRBJ2-7, with D perhaps matching TRBD2 (6 bases). The length of the CDR3 is 14 residues. V was clipped by 4 bases and J by 7 bases, with 18 bases between them. Germline values: CDR1 SGHNT, CDR2 YYREEE (reference sequence). CDR3 loop: CASSPGTGSWEQYF. The CDR3 region has the DNA TGTGCCAGCAGCCCCGGGACCGGGAGCTGGGAGCAGTACTTC.

CDR3 amino acids: CASSQDPGTGTDTQYF. CDR3 nucleotides: TGCGCCAGCAGCCAAGACCCCGGGACAGGCACAGATACGCAGTATTTT. The V call is TRBV4-1, the J call TRBJ2-3; 7 bases fit TRBD1. V lost 0 bases and J lost 1; bases outside the gene matches: 4. The germline gives CDR1 MGHRA, CDR2 YSYEKL. The CDR3 consists of 16 residues.

This sequence joins TRBV10-3 and TRBJ2-2; 7 positions agree with TRBD2. With V trimmed by 9 bases and J by 1 base, 11 bases remained unmatched. Germline V gene lookup returns CDR1 ENHRY and CDR2 SYGVKD. CDR3 length equals 16 residues. The CDR3 nucleotides are TGTGCCATTCCTAAGGGGCTAGCGGTGAACACCGGGGAGCTGTTTTTT. It specifies CAIPKGLAVNTGELFF.

V gene TRBV4-1 combines with J gene TRBJ1-2, with TRBD1 matching 7 bases. Germline CDR1 MGHRA, CDR2 YSYEKL. The CDR3 has 14 residues. The J segment lost 2 bases and the V segment lost 5 bases, leaving 5 bases of the junction unmatched. CDR3 nucleotide sequence: TGCGCCAGCAGCGGGTGGGACAGAAACTATGGCTACACCTTC. Translation: CASSGWDRNYGYTF.

The chain couples TRBV4-3 to TRBJ2-3; 8 bases line up with TRBD2. V gave up 7 bases and J gave up 1 base; unmatched junction bases: 10. The CDR3 runs 16 residues. The V gene's germline CDR1 is LGHNA and CDR2 YSLEER. The CDR3 DNA sequence: TGCGCCAGCAACAACGGGGGGGCGTATGGCACAGATACGCAGTATTTT. It is translated as CASNNGGAYGTDTQYF.

This clone was detected a few times. The chain employs TRBV27 and TRBJ1-1; 12 bases match TRBD1. Losses at the gene ends were 2 bases for V and 5 bases for J; bases not matched to a gene: 6. Germline V gene sequence: CDR1 MNHEY, CDR2 SMNVEV (reference sequence). The CDR3 length is 16 residues. CDR3 residues: CASSLGRGQGATEAFF. As DNA, the CDR3 is TGTGCCAGCAGTTTAGGGCGGGGACAGGGGGCGACTGAAGCTTTCTTT.

The gene calls are TRBV27 and TRBJ1-4; unclear D gene. CDR1 MNHEY and CDR2 SMNVEV come from the germline V gene (reference sequence). The CDR3 totals 11 residues. V was shortened by 8 bases and J by 4 bases, with 5 bases between the two germline ends. CDR3 sequence: CASYSNEKLFF. For the CDR3, the DNA is TGTGCCAGCTACAGTAATGAAAAACTGTTTTTT.

The rearrangement joins TRBV19 to TRBJ1-1; D might be TRBD1 (6 bases). The germline V gene has CDR1 LNHDA and CDR2 SQIVND (reference sequence). Trimming removed 9 bases at V and 6 bases at J, with 20 bases between. The CDR3 is 14 amino acids. CDR3 nucleotide sequence: TGTGCCAGCAATACAATCTTTCGACAGGCTGAAGCTTTCTTT. It yields the protein CASNTIFRQAEAFF.

The chain carries TRBV27 and TRBJ1-2; TRBD1 might be the D (5 bases). CDR1 MNHEY and CDR2 SMNVEV come from the germline V gene (reference sequence). With 0 bases removed from V and 6 bases from J, the gap between germline ends came to 11 bases. This CDR3 is 14 amino acids long. CDR3 sequence: CASSLSTGDDGYTF. Written as DNA, the CDR3 is TGTGCCAGCAGTTTATCCACGGGGGATGATGGCTACACCTTC.

The chain employs TRBV30 and TRBJ1-4; D is unresolved. The CDR3 consists of 15 residues. Trimming stripped 3 bases from V and 0 bases from J, with 11 bases between. Germline CDR1 GTSNPN, CDR2 SVGIG (reference sequence). CDR3 in amino acids: CAWRPGFTTNEKLFF. For the CDR3, the DNA is TGTGCCTGGAGGCCGGGATTCACAACTAATGAAAAACTGTTTTTT.

The CDR3 bases are TGTGCCAGCAGCCCCCCCGGGCAGCCCCAGCATTTT. This codes for CASSPPGQPQHF. This chain joins TRBV7-9 and TRBJ1-5, with unresolved D. The CDR3 is 12 amino acids. V lost 5 bases and J lost 7, with 9 bases in between. CDR1 and CDR2 from the germline V gene are SEHNR and FQNEAQ (reference sequence).

V usage is TRBV15 and J usage is TRBJ1-1, with D possibly being TRBD1 (6 bases). The V end lost 4 bases, the J end lost 3 bases, and 15 bases lay between the germline ends. The CDR3 loop spans 15 amino acids. Germline CDR1 and CDR2: LNHNV and YYDKDF (reference sequence). In DNA, the CDR3 is TGTGCCACCAGCACCCGCGGACAGTCTGACACTGAAGCTTTCTTT. It encodes CATSTRGQSDTEAFF.

Concerning this clone itself: The same CDR3 is also encoded by other DNA sequences in this sample. The chain carries TRBV5-1 and TRBJ1-5; D is ambiguous. There are 15 residues in the CDR3. V lost 1 base to trimming and J lost 4 bases, with 12 bases between them. Germline lookup yields CDR1 SGHRS and CDR2 YFSETQ. The CDR3 is CASSLNAGGNQPQHF. The CDR3 coding sequence is TGCGCCAGCAGCTTGAACGCGGGAGGTAATCAGCCCCAGCATTTT.